The source of this T cell receptor (beta chain) is a study of blood T cell repertoires in COVID-19. Study summary: Collection of acute and convalescent COVID-19 samples took place in the United States, Italy and Spain.

In the study's own analysis: Reference gene primer amplification in the assay estimated nucleated cell counts. The assay was immunoSEQ multiplex PCR, and TCRdb's table has in-frame clones only and misses some. That table is the source of V, J and clone size, and D and trimming were worked out from the DNA. The sample contains 170,000 or so clones, roughly 83% of which appear only once. V was shortened by 0 bases and J by 2 bases, with 6 bases between the two germline ends. Germline CDR1 is SGDLS and CDR2 is YYNGEE. CDR3 length: 14 residues. The clonotype comes from a human donor in a cohort sampled during active COVID-19. The sequencing input was peripheral blood. This chain uses TRBV9 with TRBJ1-5, with D unclear. This CDR3 is CASSVGPGNQPQHF. The CDR3 DNA reads TGTGCCAGCAGCGTAGGTCCGGGCAATCAGCCCCAGCATTTT.